This record concerns one TCR beta chain sequence. CDR3 length: 14 residues. V was cut by 3 bases and J by 0 bases, with 7 bases left in between. The germline V gene has CDR1 SGHRS and CDR2 YFSETQ. This sample is part of a study of blood T cell repertoires in COVID-19. Study-wide background: T cells, B-cell-depleted T cells, or PBMCs provided the cDNA or gDNA that served as material.

In the authors' workflow: By means of reference gene primer amplification, nucleated cell counts were estimated. Repertoires were generated with immunoSEQ multiplex PCR, while TCRdb's copy carries only in-frame clones and drops some. From that table come the V and J calls and clone size; the DNA was used to work out D and trimming. The data contain about 80,000 clones, about 85% of them singletons. Sample: peripheral blood. The rearrangement joins TRBV5-1 to TRBJ1-3; D might be TRBD1 (6 bases). The sequence was obtained from a man aged 55 to 70 with active or convalescent COVID-19. CDR3: CASSSDSSGNTIYF. The DNA for the CDR3 is TGCGCCAGCAGCTCGGACAGCTCTGGAAACACCATATATTTT.